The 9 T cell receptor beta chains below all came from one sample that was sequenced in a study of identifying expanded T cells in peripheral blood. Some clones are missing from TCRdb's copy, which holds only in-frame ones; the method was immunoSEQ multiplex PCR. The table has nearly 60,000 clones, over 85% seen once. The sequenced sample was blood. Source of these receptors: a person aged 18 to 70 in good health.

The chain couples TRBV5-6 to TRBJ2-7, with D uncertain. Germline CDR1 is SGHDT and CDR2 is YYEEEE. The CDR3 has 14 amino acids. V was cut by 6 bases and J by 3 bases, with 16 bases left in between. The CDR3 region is CASNILGPIYEQYF. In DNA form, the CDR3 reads TGTGCCAGCAACATCCTGGGCCCAATCTACGAGCAGTACTTC.

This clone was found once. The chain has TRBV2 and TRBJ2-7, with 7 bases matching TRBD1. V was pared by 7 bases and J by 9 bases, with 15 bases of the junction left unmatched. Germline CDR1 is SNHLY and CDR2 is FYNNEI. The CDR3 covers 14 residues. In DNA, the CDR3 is TGTGCCAGCATCTTAGGGGGCATCCTCGCGGGGCAGTACTTC. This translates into CASILGGILAGQYF.

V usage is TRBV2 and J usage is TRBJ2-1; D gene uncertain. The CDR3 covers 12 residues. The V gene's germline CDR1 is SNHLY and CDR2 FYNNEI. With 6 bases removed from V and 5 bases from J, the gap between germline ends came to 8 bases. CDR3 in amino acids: CASSATHNEQFF. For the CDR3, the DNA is TGTGCCAGCAGCGCAACTCACAATGAGCAGTTCTTC.

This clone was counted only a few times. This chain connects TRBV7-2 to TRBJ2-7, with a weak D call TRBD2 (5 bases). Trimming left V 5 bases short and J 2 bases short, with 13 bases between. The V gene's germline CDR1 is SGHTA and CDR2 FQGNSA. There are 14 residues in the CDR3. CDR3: CASSPDGKTYEQYF. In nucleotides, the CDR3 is TGTGCCAGCAGCCCAGACGGGAAGACCTACGAGCAGTACTTC. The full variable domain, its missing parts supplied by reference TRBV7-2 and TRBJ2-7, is GAGVSQSPSNKVTEKGKDVELRCDPISGHTALYWYRQSLGQGLEFLIYFQGNSAPDKSGLPSDRFSAERTGGSVSTLTIQRTQQEDSAVYLCASSPDGKTYEQYFGPGTRLTVT.

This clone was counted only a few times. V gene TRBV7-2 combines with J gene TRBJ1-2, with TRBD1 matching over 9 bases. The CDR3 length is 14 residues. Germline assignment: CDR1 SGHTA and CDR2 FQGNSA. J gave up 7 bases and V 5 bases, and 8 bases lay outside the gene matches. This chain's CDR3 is CASSAQQGAGGYTF. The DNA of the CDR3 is TGTGCCAGCAGCGCTCAACAGGGGGCGGGTGGCTACACCTTC. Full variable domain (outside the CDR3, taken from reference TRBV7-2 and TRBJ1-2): GAGVSQSPSNKVTEKGKDVELRCDPISGHTALYWYRQSLGQGLEFLIYFQGNSAPDKSGLPSDRFSAERTGGSVSTLTIQRTQQEDSAVYLCASSAQQGAGGYTFGSGTRLTVV.

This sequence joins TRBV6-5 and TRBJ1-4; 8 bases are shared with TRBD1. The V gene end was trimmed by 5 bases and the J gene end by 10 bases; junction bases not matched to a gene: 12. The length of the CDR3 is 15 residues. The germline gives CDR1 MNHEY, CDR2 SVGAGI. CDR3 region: CASSKKTGAWAKLFF. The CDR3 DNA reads TGTGCCAGCAGTAAAAAGACAGGGGCATGGGCAAAACTGTTTTTT.

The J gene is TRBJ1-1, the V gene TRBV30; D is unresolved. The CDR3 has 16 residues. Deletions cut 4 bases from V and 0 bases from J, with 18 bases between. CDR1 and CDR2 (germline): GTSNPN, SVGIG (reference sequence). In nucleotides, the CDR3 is TGTGCCTGGACCGACTGGGTGAGTGAGGTGAACACTGAAGCTTTCTTT. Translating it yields CAWTDWVSEVNTEAFF.

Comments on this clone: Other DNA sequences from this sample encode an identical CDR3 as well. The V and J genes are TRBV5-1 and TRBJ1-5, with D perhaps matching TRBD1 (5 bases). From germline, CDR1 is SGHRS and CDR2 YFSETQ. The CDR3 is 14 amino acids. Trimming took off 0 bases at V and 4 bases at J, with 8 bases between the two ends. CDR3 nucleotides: TGCGCCAGCAGCTTGGAGGGGAATAATCAGCCCCAGCATTTT. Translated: CASSLEGNNQPQHF. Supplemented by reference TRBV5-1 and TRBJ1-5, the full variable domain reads KAGVTQTPRYLIKTRGQQVTLSCSPISGHRSVSWYQQTPGQGLQFLFEYFSETQRNKGNFPGRFSGRQFSNSRSEMNVSTLELGDSALYLCASSLEGNNQPQHFGDGTRLSIL.

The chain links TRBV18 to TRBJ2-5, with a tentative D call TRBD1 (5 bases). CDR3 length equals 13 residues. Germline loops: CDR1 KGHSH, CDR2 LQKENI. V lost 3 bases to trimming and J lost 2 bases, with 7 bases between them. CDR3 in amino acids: CASSPTGQETQYF. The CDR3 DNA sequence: TGTGCCAGCTCACCTACAGGTCAAGAGACCCAGTACTTC.